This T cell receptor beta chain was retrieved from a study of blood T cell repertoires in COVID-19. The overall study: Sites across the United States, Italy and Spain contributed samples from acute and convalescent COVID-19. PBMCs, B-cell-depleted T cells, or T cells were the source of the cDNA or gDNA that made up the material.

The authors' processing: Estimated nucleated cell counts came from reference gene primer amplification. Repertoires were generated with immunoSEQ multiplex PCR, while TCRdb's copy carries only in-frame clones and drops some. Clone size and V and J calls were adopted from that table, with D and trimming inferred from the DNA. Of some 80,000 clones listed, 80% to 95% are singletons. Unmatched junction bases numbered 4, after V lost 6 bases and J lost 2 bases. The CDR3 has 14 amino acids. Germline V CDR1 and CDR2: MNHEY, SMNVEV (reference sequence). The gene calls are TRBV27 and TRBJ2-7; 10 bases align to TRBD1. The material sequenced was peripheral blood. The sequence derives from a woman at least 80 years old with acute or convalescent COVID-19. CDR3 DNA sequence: TGTGCCAGCAGGGGACAGGGGCGAACCTACGAGCAGTACTTC. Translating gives CASRGQGRTYEQYF.